Each of the 11 T cell receptor beta chains below was sequenced from the same sample in a study of cytomegalovirus exposure and HLA in healthy donors. Clones were sequenced by immunoSEQ multiplex PCR, and TCRdb holds only the in-frame ones, with some missing. The table includes approximately 70,000 clones, 90% to 95% detected once. Sequenced material: PBMCs. The receptor set was obtained from a woman under 30 in good health and CMV-seropositive.

The chain links TRBV19 to TRBJ1-3; weak D call: TRBD1 (6 bases). V gave up 6 bases and J gave up 1 base, with 10 bases separating them. The germline V gene encodes CDR1 LNHDA and CDR2 SQIVND (reference sequence). This CDR3 is built from 14 residues. The CDR3 reads CASSLGTSGNTIYF. CDR3 in DNA: TGTGCCAGTAGCCTGGGGACATCTGGAAACACCATATATTTT.

The V and J genes are TRBV5-5 and TRBJ2-1; D gene uncertain. This CDR3 has 14 residues. Germline V gene sequence: CDR1 SGHKS, CDR2 YYEKEE (reference sequence). The V end was cut by 4 bases, the J end by 4 bases, with 12 bases between. The CDR3 loop reads CASSSRGPYNEQFF. The CDR3, as DNA: TGTGCCAGCAGCAGCCGTGGGCCTTACAATGAGCAGTTCTTC.

V and J are TRBV20-1 and TRBJ2-5, with D perhaps matching TRBD2 (6 bases). The germline V gene has CDR1 DFQATT and CDR2 SNEGSKA (reference sequence). CDR3 size: 11 residues. Trimming left V 4 bases short and J 4 bases short, with 7 bases between. CDR3 bases: TGCAGTGCTACGGGAGCAGAGACCCAGTACTTC. Amino acids: CSATGAETQYF.

The J gene is TRBJ2-6, the V gene TRBV19; tentative D call: TRBD2 (6 bases). Germline V gene sequence: CDR1 LNHDA, CDR2 SQIVND (reference sequence). V shed 1 base and J shed 0 bases, with 16 bases lying between them. CDR3 length: 19 amino acids. CDR3 sequence reads: CASSIGAGRLFSGANVLTF. CDR3 DNA: TGTGCCAGTAGTATAGGGGCGGGGAGGTTATTCTCTGGGGCCAACGTCCTGACTTTC.

The V and J genes are TRBV9 and TRBJ2-7, with TRBD1 matching over 7 bases. Trimming cost V 0 bases and J 5 bases; bases outside gene matches: 11. CDR1 and CDR2 from the germline V gene are SGDLS and YYNGEE. This CDR3 is 16 amino acids long. The CDR3 region is CASSVGQGGVLHEQYF. The DNA of the CDR3 is TGTGCCAGCAGCGTAGGTCAAGGGGGCGTGCTCCACGAGCAGTACTTC.

Comment on this clone: The germline gene is not matched at one end of the junction; a read error may be the cause. The chain couples TRBV6-6 to TRBJ1-2; the D gene is possibly TRBD1 (6 bases). Germline V gene data show CDR1 as MNHNY and CDR2 as SVGAGI (reference sequence). The CDR3 extends over 14 amino acids. CDR3 residues: CASSYSSGGSILIF. The CDR3, as DNA: TGTGCCAGCAGTTACTCATCGGGGGGCAGTATCCTGATCTTC.

The V and J genes are TRBV9 and TRBJ1-2, with TRBD1 as a possible D gene (5 bases). V was clipped by 2 bases and J by 8 bases, with 19 bases between them. The CDR3 extends over 15 amino acids. CDR1 and CDR2 from the germline V gene are SGDLS and YYNGEE. The CDR3 region is CASSVVVSGFDGYTF. In DNA form, the CDR3 reads TGTGCCAGCAGCGTCGTTGTCTCAGGGTTCGACGGCTACACCTTC.

V and J are TRBV7-8 and TRBJ2-5; 8 bases match TRBD2. Germline V gene sequence: CDR1 SGHVS, CDR2 FQNEAQ. The V gene end was trimmed by 4 bases and the J gene end by 4 bases; junction bases not matched to a gene: 5. The CDR3 totals 14 residues. Here the CDR3 DNA reads TGTGCCAGCAGCTCCGGGACTAGGGGAGAGACCCAGTACTTC. Translated: CASSSGTRGETQYF. Full variable domain (outside the CDR3, taken from reference TRBV7-8 and TRBJ2-5): GAGVSQSPRYKVAKRGQDVALRCDPISGHVSLFWYQQALGQGPEFLTYFQNEAQLDKSGLPSDRFFAERPEGSVSTLKIQRTQQEDSAVYLCASSSGTRGETQYFGPGTRLLVL.

The V and J genes are TRBV5-1 and TRBJ1-6; D gene unclear. Germline CDR1 SGHRS, CDR2 YFSETQ. V was trimmed by 0 bases and J by 9 bases, leaving 16 bases between them. The CDR3 extends over 16 amino acids. CDR3: CASSLEFQAPGSPLHF. In nucleotides, the CDR3 is TGCGCCAGCAGCTTGGAATTTCAGGCGCCCGGTTCACCCCTCCACTTT.

The rearrangement uses TRBV7-9 and TRBJ2-3; D perhaps matches TRBD2 (6 bases). The length of the CDR3 is 15 residues. The germline V and J ends were trimmed by 1 base and 1 base, with 9 bases remaining between them. CDR1 is SEHNR, CDR2 FQNEAQ, per germline (reference sequence). CDR3 residues: CASSLGAGRTDTQYF. The CDR3 DNA reads as TGTGCCAGCAGCTTAGGGGCGGGACGCACAGATACGCAGTATTTT.

The rearrangement joins TRBV29-1 to TRBJ2-1, with D unresolved. The V end was cut by 4 bases, the J end by 15 bases, with 16 bases between. The CDR3 loop spans 11 amino acids. Germline V gene sequence: CDR1 SQVTM, CDR2 ANQGSEA. The CDR3 reads CSVGSHRNWFF. The DNA of the CDR3 is TGCAGCGTTGGGTCACATCGTAATTGGTTCTTC.